Each of the 10 T cell receptor beta chains below was sequenced from the same sample in a study of CD8 T cells in ankylosing spondylitis. In TCRdb, the 5' RACE reads were re-called with MiXCR into one record per CDR3 protein. The table records about 240,000 distinct CDR3 sequences, 7.5% to 9.5% of them present only once. What was sequenced was blood, either unsorted or a sorted T cell fraction (not recorded which). All receptors come from a female donor with ankylosing spondylitis or in good health (not recorded which).

This clonotype occurred many times. J is TRBJ2-2 and V is TRBV10-3, with a tentative D call TRBD2 (5 bases). V was pared by 8 bases and J by 5 bases, with 15 bases between. Germline V lookup: CDR1 ENHRY, CDR2 SYGVKD. CDR3 length equals 14 residues. Written as DNA, the CDR3 is TGTGCCATCTTGAGAGGGATCGGGACCGGGGAGCTGTTTTTT. This encodes CAILRGIGTGELFF.

This clonotype was detected ten times or more. J is TRBJ2-1 and V is TRBV14; 7 positions match TRBD1. The germline gives CDR1 SGHDN, CDR2 FVKESK. The CDR3 covers 14 residues. The ends lost 5 bases at V and 15 bases at J; junction bases unmatched: 16. CDR3: CASSFTLSQGPSFF. DNA for the CDR3: TGTGCCAGCAGCTTCACCCTCTCACAGGGGCCTTCGTTCTTC.

This clonotype came up a few times. The rearrangement links TRBV14 to TRBJ2-1, with 7 positions matching TRBD2. This CDR3 contains 16 residues. J lost 3 bases, V lost 3 bases, and 8 bases had no gene match. Germline CDR1 reads SGHDN; CDR2 reads FVKESK. For the CDR3, the DNA is TGTGCCAGCAGCCAGGAGTTCGGCGGGGGCTACAATGAGCAGTTCTTC. Its protein product is CASSQEFGGGYNEQFF.

This clonotype was seen ten or more times. The chain uses TRBV12-3 or TRBV12-4 and TRBJ2-7; D is unresolved. V lost 3 bases to trimming and J lost 5 bases, with 5 bases between them. CDR3 length: 11 amino acids. The CDR3 sequence: CASSLRNEQYF. In DNA form, the CDR3 reads TGTGCCAGCAGTTTGAGAAACGAGCAGTACTTC.

This clonotype was observed many times. This sequence joins TRBV29-1 and TRBJ2-7, with a weak D call TRBD2 (5 bases). The germline CDR1 and CDR2 sequences are SQVTM and ANQGSEA. The CDR3 spans 11 residues. Trimming pared 4 bases from V and 7 bases from J, leaving 11 bases between. The CDR3 nucleotides are TGCAGCGTTGTAGTTCGCGGGGAGCAGTACTTC. Amino acids: CSVVVRGEQYF.

This clonotype was seen ten or more times. The chain is built from TRBV6-5 and TRBJ1-1, with D maybe TRBD1 (6 bases). The CDR3 contains 16 residues. Germline values: CDR1 MNHEY, CDR2 SVGAGI. Trimming shortened V by 2 bases and J by 3 bases, and 16 bases separated the two germline ends. CDR3 loop: CASSYIPTGDDTEAFF. The CDR3 DNA sequence: TGTGCCAGCAGTTACATCCCGACAGGAGACGACACTGAAGCTTTCTTT.

In the case of this clonotype: It may be a read error: a sequence one base away is much more abundant. The chain uses TRBV19 and TRBJ2-1, with 7 nucleotides matching TRBD1. Germline CDR1 and CDR2: LNHDA and SQIVND (reference sequence). This CDR3 comprises 15 residues. The CDR3 spells CASSVSGTAHNEQLF. As DNA, the CDR3 is TGTGCCAGTAGTGTCTCCGGGACAGCCCACAATGAGCAGCTCTTC.

In its sample, this clonotype was seen a few times. The rearrangement joins TRBV5-1 to TRBJ1-1, with 7 bases that match TRBD1. V gave up 3 bases and J gave up 2 bases; unmatched junction bases: 7. The CDR3 extends over 15 amino acids. Germline V gene sequence: CDR1 SGHRS, CDR2 YFSETQ. The CDR3 here is CASSWGRGGNTEAFF. For the CDR3, the DNA is TGCGCCAGCAGCTGGGGGAGAGGGGGCAACACTGAAGCTTTCTTT.

In its sample, this clonotype was seen once. This could be a read error, since a much larger clone is one nucleotide away. The V and J genes are TRBV20-1 and TRBJ2-3; D might be TRBD2 (6 bases). CDR1 and CDR2 (germline): DFQATT, SNEGSKA (reference sequence). The CDR3 extends over 13 amino acids. V shed 3 bases and J shed 5 bases, with 12 bases lying between them. The CDR3 nucleotides are TGCAGTGCTAGCAGGAGGAGGGGAGATACGCAGTATTTT. Its protein product is CSASRRRGDTQYF.

This clonotype occurred many times. The V call is TRBV11-2, the J call TRBJ2-3; no firm D call. V lost 2 bases to trimming and J lost 2 bases, with 11 bases between them. Looked up from germline, CDR1 is SGHAT and CDR2 is FQNNGV. The CDR3 spans 15 residues. The CDR3: CASSLKRRNTDTQYF. The CDR3 nucleotides are TGTGCCAGCAGCTTAAAGAGGCGGAACACAGATACGCAGTATTTT.